This T cell receptor beta chain derives from a study of neoadjuvant nivolumab and ipilimumab in lung cancer. Overall study context: Patients got nivolumab 3 mg/kg on days 1, 15 and 29; combination added ipilimumab 1 mg/kg day 1.

Data came from immunoSEQ multiplex PCR; TCRdb stores just in-frame clones and leaves some out. This table holds fewer than 30,000 clones, around four fifths found once. Trimming pared 4 bases from V and 8 bases from J, leaving 11 bases between. CDR1 and CDR2 (germline): SEHNR, FQNEAQ (reference sequence). The CDR3 runs to 13 residues. This clone showed up just a few times. No antigen is known for it. Points from the study as a whole: Pretherapy blood TCR richness correlated positively with resected tumor richness. Resected tumors had greater TCR richness and clonality than uninvolved lung. TCR clonality did not significantly correlate with pathologic tumor regression.

The chain recombines TRBV7-9 with TRBJ1-4; D not resolved. The clonotype originates from an adult with non-small cell lung cancer. The material was tumor tissue, obtained after neoadjuvant nivolumab, alone or with ipilimumab, at or shortly before surgery. This CDR3 is CASSSPGGEKLFF. The CDR3 nucleotides read TGTGCCAGCAGCTCGCCGGGTGGGGAAAAACTGTTTTTT.